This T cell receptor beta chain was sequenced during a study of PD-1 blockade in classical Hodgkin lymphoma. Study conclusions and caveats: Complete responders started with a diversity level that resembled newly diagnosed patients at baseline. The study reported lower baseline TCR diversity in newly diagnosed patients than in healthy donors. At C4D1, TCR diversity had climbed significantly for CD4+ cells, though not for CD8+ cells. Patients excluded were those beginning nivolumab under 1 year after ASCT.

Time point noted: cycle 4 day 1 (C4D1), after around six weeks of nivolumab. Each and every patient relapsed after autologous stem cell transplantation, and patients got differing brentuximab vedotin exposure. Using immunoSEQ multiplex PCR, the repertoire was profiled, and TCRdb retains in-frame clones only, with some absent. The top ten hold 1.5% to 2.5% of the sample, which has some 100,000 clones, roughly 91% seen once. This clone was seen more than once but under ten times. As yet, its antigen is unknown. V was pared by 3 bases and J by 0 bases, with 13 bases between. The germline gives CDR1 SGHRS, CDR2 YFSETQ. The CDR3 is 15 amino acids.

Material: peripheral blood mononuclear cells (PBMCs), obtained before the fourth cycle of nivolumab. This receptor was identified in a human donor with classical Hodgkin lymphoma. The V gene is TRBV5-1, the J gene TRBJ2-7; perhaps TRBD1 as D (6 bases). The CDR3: CASSSTTGYSYEQYF. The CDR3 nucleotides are TGCGCCAGCAGCTCCACGACAGGCTACTCCTACGAGCAGTACTTC.